The 16 T cell receptor beta chains presented below share a single source sample, sequenced in a study of Ad26.COV2.S vaccination and SARS-CoV-2 variants. The protocol was immunoSEQ multiplex PCR, while the TCRdb copy is restricted to in-frame clones and leaves out a portion. The data contain under 400,000 clones, 87% of them singletons. As for treatment: over 15 received Ad26.COV2.S at low or high dose, single or two shots; roughly five received placebo; per-sample allocation not given. Sampling was performed 63 days after the first vaccine or placebo injection. Sample: peripheral blood, taken in a trial of Ad26.COV2.S vaccine versus placebo. These receptors were obtained from a person aged 18 to 65 who received the Ad26.COV2.S COVID-19 vaccine or a placebo.

The V gene is TRBV29-1, the J gene TRBJ2-3, with 8 bases lining up with TRBD1. V shed 2 bases, J shed 5 bases, and the junction held 9 bases outside the gene matches. The germline CDR1 and CDR2 sequences are SQVTM and ANQGSEA. This CDR3 is built from 15 residues. The DNA of the CDR3 is TGCAGCGTTGAACGGCTAGGACAGGGAGGAGATACGCAGTATTTT. It translates to CSVERLGQGGDTQYF.

This chain uses TRBV18 with TRBJ2-2; perhaps TRBD1 as D (6 bases). V gave up 1 base and J gave up 5 bases, with 11 bases separating them. Germline V gene sequence: CDR1 KGHSH, CDR2 LQKENI. The CDR3 is 15 amino acids. The CDR3 DNA follows: TGTGCCAGCTCACCACGGGGGCTCGGGACCGGGGAGCTGTTTTTT. This encodes CASSPRGLGTGELFF. The entire variable domain, with the rest obtained from reference TRBV18 and TRBJ2-2, is as follows: NAGVMQNPRHLVRRRGQEARLRCSPMKGHSHVYWYRQLPEEGLKFMVYLQKENIIDESGMPKERFSAEFPKEGPSILRIQQVVRGDSAAYFCASSPRGLGTGELFFGEGSRLTVL.

V usage is TRBV5-1 and J usage is TRBJ2-2; 9 bases are a match to TRBD1. The CDR3 runs to 14 residues. The V gene end was trimmed by 3 bases and the J gene end by 8 bases; junction bases not matched to a gene: 5. Germline values: CDR1 SGHRS, CDR2 YFSETQ. CDR3 in amino acids: CASSWDRASGELFF. In nucleotides, the CDR3 is TGCGCCAGCAGCTGGGACAGGGCATCAGGGGAGCTGTTTTTT.

This clone was observed a single time. Here the CDR3 reads CASSQEAGTGGYNEQFF. As DNA, the CDR3 is TGCGCCAGCAGCCAAGAGGCCGGGACAGGGGGGTACAATGAGCAGTTCTTC. The chain combines TRBV4-3 with TRBJ2-1, with 11 bases lining up with TRBD1. This CDR3 has 17 residues. Unmatched junction bases numbered 5, after V lost 0 bases and J lost 4 bases. From germline, CDR1 is LGHNA and CDR2 YSLEER.

In this sample, this clone turned up a few times. The chain uses TRBV11-3 and TRBJ1-2, with D hard to call. The CDR3 totals 13 residues. In germline, CDR1 is SGHNT, CDR2 YENEEA. With 5 bases removed from V and 7 bases from J, the gap between germline ends came to 14 bases. CDR3 coding DNA: TGTGCCAGCAGCCCCACCCCGCGACTTGGCTACACCTTC. Amino acids: CASSPTPRLGYTF.

In its sample, this clone was seen once. V is TRBV9 and J is TRBJ2-7; D gene unclear. The germline gives CDR1 SGDLS, CDR2 YYNGEE. Trimming shortened V by 4 bases and J by 0 bases, and 11 bases separated the two germline ends. The CDR3 sequence is 14 residues long. The CDR3 loop is CASSPDSGSYEQYF. The CDR3 bases are TGTGCCAGCAGCCCCGACTCAGGCTCCTACGAGCAGTACTTC. Full variable domain (outside the CDR3, taken from reference TRBV9 and TRBJ2-7): DSGVTQTPKHLITATGQRVTLRCSPRSGDLSVYWYQQSLDQGLQFLIQYYNGEERAKGNILERFSAQQFPDLHSELNLSSLELGDSALYFCASSPDSGSYEQYFGPGTRLTVT.

The chain is built from TRBV3-1 (or the pseudogene TRBV3-2) and TRBJ2-4; 7 nucleotides align to TRBD1. The J segment lost 1 base and the V segment lost 4 bases, leaving 10 bases of the junction unmatched. This CDR3 is built from 17 residues. Germline V lookup: CDR1 LGHDT, CDR2 YNNKEL (reference sequence). DNA for the CDR3: TGTGCCAGCAGCCCAAAATTAACAGGGGAGGCCAAAAACATTCAGTACTTC. This gives the protein CASSPKLTGEAKNIQYF.

The chain uses TRBV7-6 and TRBJ1-1, with D tentatively TRBD1 (6 bases). The CDR3 length is 15 residues. V was clipped by 5 bases and J by 1 base, with 14 bases between them. The germline gives CDR1 SGHVS, CDR2 FNYEAQ. The CDR3 is CASSAGTNPNTEAFF. Written as DNA, the CDR3 is TGTGCCAGCAGCGCCGGGACAAACCCGAACACTGAAGCTTTCTTT. The full variable domain, rest sourced from reference TRBV7-6 and TRBJ1-1, is GAGVSQSPRYKVTKRGQDVALRCDPISGHVSLYWYRQALGQGPEFLTYFNYEAQQDKSGLPNDRFSAERPEGSISTLTIQRTEQRDSAMYRCASSAGTNPNTEAFFGQGTRLTVV.

The J gene is TRBJ2-3, the V gene TRBV27; 11 nucleotides line up with TRBD2. This CDR3 region has 17 residues. Trimming removed 2 bases from V and 4 bases from J; junction bases left unmatched: 8. Germline V gene data show CDR1 as MNHEY and CDR2 as SMNVEV (reference sequence). The DNA of the CDR3 is TGTGCCAGCAGTTTACTCGCTAGCGGGGGGCCCGCAGATACGCAGTATTTT. Its translation: CASSLLASGGPADTQYF.

J is TRBJ2-1 and V is TRBV5-6; D is unresolved. The CDR3 runs to 15 residues. Trimming stripped 1 base from V and 0 bases from J, with 8 bases between. Germline lookup yields CDR1 SGHDT and CDR2 YYEEEE. CDR3: CASSLRAASYNEQFF. The CDR3 DNA reads as TGTGCCAGCAGCTTGAGGGCTGCCTCCTACAATGAGCAGTTCTTC.

The rearrangement joins TRBV4-3 to TRBJ1-2, with 9 bases lining up with TRBD1. Germline trimming cut 0 bases from V and 3 bases from J; bases unmatched to any gene: 2. The germline CDR1 and CDR2 sequences are LGHNA and YSLEER. The CDR3 runs 15 residues. The CDR3 DNA is TGCGCCAGCAGCCAAGAGTGGACAGGGGACTATGGCTACACCTTC. Protein product: CASSQEWTGDYGYTF.

The gene calls are TRBV9 and TRBJ2-7; 8 nucleotides line up with TRBD1. There are 14 residues in the CDR3. The germline V gene has CDR1 SGDLS and CDR2 YYNGEE. V was pared by 4 bases and J by 4 bases, with 7 bases of the junction left unmatched. The CDR3 sequence: CASSQGQGQYEQYF. Here the CDR3 DNA reads TGTGCCAGCAGCCAAGGACAGGGTCAGTACGAGCAGTACTTC.

The CDR3 DNA is TGTGCCAGCAGTTACGGGGGGGCAGGGGCCGTCTATGGCTACACCTTC. Translating gives CASSYGGAGAVYGYTF. The rearrangement links TRBV6-5 to TRBJ1-2; tentative D call: TRBD1 (6 bases). From germline, CDR1 is MNHEY and CDR2 SVGAGI. This CDR3 region has 16 residues. V lost 2 bases, J lost 4 bases, and 17 bases lay in between.

This chain uses TRBV30 with TRBJ2-7; perhaps D is TRBD1 or TRBD2 (5 bases each). The CDR3 consists of 11 residues. Germline CDR1 and CDR2: GTSNPN and SVGIG (reference sequence). V lost 3 bases and J 6 bases, leaving 9 bases between the germline ends. The CDR3 protein is CAWRGVVEQYF. CDR3 DNA: TGTGCCTGGAGGGGGGTAGTCGAGCAGTACTTC.

V usage is TRBV19 and J usage is TRBJ1-4, with a weak D call TRBD1 (5 bases). V lost 3 bases, J lost 6 bases, and 14 bases lay in between. This CDR3 has 15 amino acids. CDR1 is LNHDA and CDR2 is SQIVND in the germline V gene (reference sequence). CDR3 in amino acids: CASSMVSQGDEKLFF. The CDR3 bases are TGTGCCAGTAGTATGGTCAGTCAGGGTGATGAAAAACTGTTTTTT.

This rearrangement joins TRBV19 to TRBJ1-6; a possible D gene is TRBD1 (6 bases). Deletions cut 5 bases from V and 8 bases from J, with 19 bases between. Looked up from germline, CDR1 is LNHDA and CDR2 is SQIVND (reference sequence). The CDR3 sequence is 16 residues long. The chain's CDR3 is CASSPSPGAGDSPLHF. The CDR3 bases are TGTGCCAGTAGTCCCTCCCCGGGGGCGGGCGATTCACCCCTCCACTTT.